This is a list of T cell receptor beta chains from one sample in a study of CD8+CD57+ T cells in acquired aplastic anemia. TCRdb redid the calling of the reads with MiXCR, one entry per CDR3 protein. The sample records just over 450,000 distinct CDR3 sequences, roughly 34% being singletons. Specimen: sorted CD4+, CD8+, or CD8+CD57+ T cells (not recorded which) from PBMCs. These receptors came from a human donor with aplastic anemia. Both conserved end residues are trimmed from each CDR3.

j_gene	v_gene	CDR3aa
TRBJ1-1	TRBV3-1	ASSQVETAAEAF
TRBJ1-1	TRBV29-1	SVEFAGVNTEAF
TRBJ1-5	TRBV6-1	ASSVTGDQPQH
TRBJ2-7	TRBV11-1	ASSLVDSAEQY
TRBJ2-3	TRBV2	ASSLIAGAIDTQY
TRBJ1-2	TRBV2	ASSFYSSPGQANYGYT
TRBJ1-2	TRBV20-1	SARTYRGRGDGYT
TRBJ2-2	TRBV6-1	ASRNSAGELF
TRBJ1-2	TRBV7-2	ASSLATSYGYT
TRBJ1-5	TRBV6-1	ASIRDRVDQPQH
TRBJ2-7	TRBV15	ATSRGPDPYEQY
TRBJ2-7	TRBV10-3	ASSYEGQGFYEQY
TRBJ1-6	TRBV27	ASSLASENSPLH
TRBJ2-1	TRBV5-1	ASSLAGTGNNEQF
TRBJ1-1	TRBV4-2	ASYTGDRVGSSTEAF
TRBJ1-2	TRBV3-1	ASSPQINYGYT